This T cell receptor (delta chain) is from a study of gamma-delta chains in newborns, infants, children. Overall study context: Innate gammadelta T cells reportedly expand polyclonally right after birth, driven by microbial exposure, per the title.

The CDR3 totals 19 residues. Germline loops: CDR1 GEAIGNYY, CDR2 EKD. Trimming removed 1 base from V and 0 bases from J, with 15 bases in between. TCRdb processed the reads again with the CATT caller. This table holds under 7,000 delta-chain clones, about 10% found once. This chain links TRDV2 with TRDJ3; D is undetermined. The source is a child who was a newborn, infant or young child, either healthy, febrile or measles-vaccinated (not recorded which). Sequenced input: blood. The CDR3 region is CACDTVEGSSSWDTRQMFF. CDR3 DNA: TGTGCCTGTGACACGGTTGAGGGCTCTAGCTCCTGGGACACCCGACAGATGTTTTTC.